This T cell receptor beta chain derives from a study of control samples from healthy donors and cancer patients. CDR3 length equals 13 residues. Per germline, CDR1 MGHDK and CDR2 SYGVNS. V shed 8 bases and J 12 bases; nucleotides not matched to a gene: 8. Assay used: immunoSEQ multiplex PCR; TCRdb lists only in-frame clones, some missing. In the table there are tens of thousands of clones, 85% to 90% of which are singletons. The J gene is TRBJ1-6, the V gene TRBV25-1; 9 positions agree with TRBD1. The sequenced sample consisted of PBMCs. The clonotype was recovered from a woman aged 45-60 years with colorectal cancer. The CDR3 DNA reads TGTGCCAGCGGCCCGGGACAGGGAGTACCCCTCCACTTT. Encoded protein: CASGPGQGVPLHF.